This T cell receptor (beta chain) was captured in a study of beta chain features in type 1 diabetes (dated by TCRdb to the late 2010s). Background on the whole study: Patients and healthy donors did not differ in mean age, gender distribution, total cell number or subset yield. The study compared the TCRB repertoires of sorted circulating CD4+ T cell subsets in recently diagnosed type 1 diabetes patients with those in matched healthy donors. A total of around 110,000,000 sorted cells were examined across all samples, and a strong correlation was observed between cell number per subset and RNA yield. Regulatory and stem cell-like memory subsets were isolated from only 8 patients and roughly 8 healthy donors, whereas naive and central memory subsets came from all 28 donors.

A single peripheral blood draw of about 116 mL on average was collected from each donor into heparinised tubes. A BD FACSAria II and a panel including CD45RO, CCR7, CD25, CD127, CD95 and CD27 were used to sort naive, central memory, regulatory and stem cell-like memory CD4+ T cells. Every sorted population had a purity above 95%. Right away, PBMCs were isolated by Lymphoprep density gradient centrifugation and were stained directly, with no culture step. So that batch effects would be minimized, each experiment stained and sorted samples in pairs, pairing one healthy donor with one patient. About this clone: The antigen it recognizes is unknown. No clone much larger than this one lies a single base away; base qualities are absent.

General study outcomes and caveats: Patients with type 1 diabetes made fewer insertions and deleted more nucleotides at VDJ recombination sites, implying thymic rearrangement abnormalities. Because the HLA sub-analyses included only small numbers of individuals, any influence of HLA type on TCRB rearrangement was left unresolved. In all four CD4+ subsets, TCRB CDR3 length was moderately but significantly shorter in type 1 diabetes patients. The naive, central memory and regulatory TCRB repertoires appeared to resemble one another more closely among patients than among healthy donors. Because cDNA was sequenced instead of genomic DNA, highly expressing activated cells could be over-represented, though the groups showed no difference in activation or CD3 levels. Shorter templates might have been favored by PCR, but patient and control samples were amplified and corrected together, so both groups would have been affected equally by any skew.

Ends trimmed: V by 2 bases, J by 7 bases; bases unmatched to a gene: 10. Spanning cysteine to phenylalanine, the CDR3 consists of 14 amino acids. Only the CDR3 part of the read is kept: 42 bases, read in frame from the first base. The CDR1 and CDR2 encoded by the germline V gene (reference sequence) are GTSNPN and SVGIG. The High Capacity cDNA Reverse Transcription Kit was used to reverse transcribe all of the isolated RNA, meaning that expressed TCRB transcripts were what got sequenced. Deep immunoSEQ sequencing was performed on naive, central memory and regulatory T cell samples, with an average of roughly 4 million total reads per sample. After sorted cells were lysed in RLT buffer, RNA was extracted with DNase-treated RNeasy Micro or Mini kits, with the choice depending on cell number. Each cell subset was processed on its own to prevent cross-contamination, while patient and healthy donor samples were processed together. The immunoSEQ multiplex PCR was used to amplify TCRB sequences from cDNA, generating 87-bp fragments that spanned the CDR3 region. Amplicons were sequenced on the Illumina HiSeq platform. The authors' analysis ran thus. PCR bias was corrected computationally using synthetic template baselines, and reads within Hamming distance 2 were collapsed, with unmergeable singletons discarded. Reads were aligned to IMGT to assign V, D and J genes, CDR3 length, and insertions or deletions at six rearrangement sites. Clonotype counts were normalized to sorted cell number within each subset before computing true diversity and Gini coefficients with the tcR R package. The overlap coefficient, calculated on TCRB nucleotide sequences, was used to quantify repertoire sharing. This immuneACCESS table, as held by TCRdb, lists in-frame sequences with V and J called but not all clones. Of the missing ones, under half trace to an unresolved V gene in checked studies; the others have no known cause. V and J calls and clone size are those listed in that table; D and trimming were worked out from the DNA. This sample gives some 250,000 clones in total; 27% of them show up just once. Approximately 4% of the sample is taken by the ten largest.

The sequence links TRBV30 to TRBJ2-5, with TRBD1 identical over 7 junction bases. The sample taken for sequencing was central memory CD4+ T cells from blood. The receptor was isolated from a man between 25 and 39 years old in good health. The CDR3: CAWSSGTEKGTQYF. The nucleotides are TGTGCCTGGAGTTCCGGGACAGAAAAGGGGACCCAGTACTTC.